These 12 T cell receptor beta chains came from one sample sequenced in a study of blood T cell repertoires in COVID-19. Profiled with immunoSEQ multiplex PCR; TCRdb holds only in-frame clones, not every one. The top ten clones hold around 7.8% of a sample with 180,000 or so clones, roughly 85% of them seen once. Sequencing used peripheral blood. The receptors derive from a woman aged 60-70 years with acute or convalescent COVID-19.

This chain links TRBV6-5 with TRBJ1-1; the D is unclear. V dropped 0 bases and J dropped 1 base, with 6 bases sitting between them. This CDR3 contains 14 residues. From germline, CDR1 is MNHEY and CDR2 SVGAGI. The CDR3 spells CASSYSTRNTEAFF. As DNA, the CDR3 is TGTGCCAGCAGTTACTCGACAAGGAACACTGAAGCTTTCTTT.

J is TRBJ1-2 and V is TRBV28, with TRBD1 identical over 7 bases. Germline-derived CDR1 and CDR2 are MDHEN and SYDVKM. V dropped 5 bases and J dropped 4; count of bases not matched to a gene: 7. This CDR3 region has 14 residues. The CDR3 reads CASSRGGDGYGYTF. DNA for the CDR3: TGTGCCAGCAGTCGAGGGGGCGACGGCTATGGCTACACCTTC.

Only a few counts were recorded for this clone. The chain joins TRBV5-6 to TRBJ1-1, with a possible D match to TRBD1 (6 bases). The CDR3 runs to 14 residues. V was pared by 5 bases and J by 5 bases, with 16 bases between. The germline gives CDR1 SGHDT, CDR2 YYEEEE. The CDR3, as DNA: TGTGCCAGCAGACAAGGACAGCTAAGGACTGAAGCTTTCTTT. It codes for CASRQGQLRTEAFF.

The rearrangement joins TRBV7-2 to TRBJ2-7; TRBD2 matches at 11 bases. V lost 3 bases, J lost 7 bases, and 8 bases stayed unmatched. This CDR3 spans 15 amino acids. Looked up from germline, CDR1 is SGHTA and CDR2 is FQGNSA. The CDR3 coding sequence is TGTGCCAGCAGCTTCGGGACTAGCGGTCTGTGGGAGCAGTACGTC. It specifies CASSFGTSGLWEQYV.

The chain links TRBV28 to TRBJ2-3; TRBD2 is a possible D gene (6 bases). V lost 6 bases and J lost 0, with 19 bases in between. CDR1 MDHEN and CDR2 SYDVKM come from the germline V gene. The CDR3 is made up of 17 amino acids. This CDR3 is CASRGLGFGRSTDTQYF. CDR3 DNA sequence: TGTGCCAGCAGGGGACTGGGTTTTGGACGGAGCACAGATACGCAGTATTTT. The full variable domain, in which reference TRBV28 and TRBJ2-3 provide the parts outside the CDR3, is DVKVTQSSRYLVKRTGEKVFLECVQDMDHENMFWYRQDPGLGLRLIYFSYDVKMKEKGDIPEGYSVSREKKERFSLILESASTNQTSMYLCASRGLGFGRSTDTQYFGPGTRLTVL.

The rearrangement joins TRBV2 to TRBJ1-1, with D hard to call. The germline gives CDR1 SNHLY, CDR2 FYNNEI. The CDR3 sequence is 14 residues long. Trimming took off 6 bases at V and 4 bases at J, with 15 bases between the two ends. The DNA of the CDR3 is TGTGCCAGCAGGAGAGCCGGTCGAACCACTGAAGCTTTCTTT. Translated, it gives CASRRAGRTTEAFF. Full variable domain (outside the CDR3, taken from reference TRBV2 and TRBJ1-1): EPEVTQTPSHQVTQMGQEVILRCVPISNHLYFYWYRQILGQKVEFLVSFYNNEISEKSEIFDDQFSVERPDGSNFTLKIRSTKLEDSAMYFCASRRAGRTTEAFFGQGTRLTVV.

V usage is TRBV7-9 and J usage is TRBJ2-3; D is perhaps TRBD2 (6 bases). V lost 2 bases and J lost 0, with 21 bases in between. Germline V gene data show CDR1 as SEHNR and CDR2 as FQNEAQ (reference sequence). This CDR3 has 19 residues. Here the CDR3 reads CASSLSILAEHASTDTQYF. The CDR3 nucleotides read TGTGCCAGCAGCTTATCGATCTTAGCGGAACATGCTAGCACAGATACGCAGTATTTT.

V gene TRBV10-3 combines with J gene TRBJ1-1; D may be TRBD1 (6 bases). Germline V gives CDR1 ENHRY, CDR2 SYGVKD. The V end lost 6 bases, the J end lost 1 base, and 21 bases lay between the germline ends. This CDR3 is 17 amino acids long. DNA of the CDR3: TGTGCCATCAGACGGGACATTGGTGTCGGTGCGAACACTGAAGCTTTCTTT. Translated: CAIRRDIGVGANTEAFF.

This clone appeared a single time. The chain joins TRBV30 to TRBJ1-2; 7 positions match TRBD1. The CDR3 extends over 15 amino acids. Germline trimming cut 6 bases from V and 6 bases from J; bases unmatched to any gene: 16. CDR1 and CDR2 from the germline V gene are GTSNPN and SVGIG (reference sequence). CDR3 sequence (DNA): TGTGCCTGTTCGAGGACAGGAAGGAGCGCGGATGGCTACACCTTC. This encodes CACSRTGRSADGYTF.

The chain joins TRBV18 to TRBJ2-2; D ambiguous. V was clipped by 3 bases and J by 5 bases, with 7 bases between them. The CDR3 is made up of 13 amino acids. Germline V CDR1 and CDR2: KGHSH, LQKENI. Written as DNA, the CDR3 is TGTGCCAGCTCACCTGATAGAACCGGGGAGCTGTTTTTT. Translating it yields CASSPDRTGELFF.

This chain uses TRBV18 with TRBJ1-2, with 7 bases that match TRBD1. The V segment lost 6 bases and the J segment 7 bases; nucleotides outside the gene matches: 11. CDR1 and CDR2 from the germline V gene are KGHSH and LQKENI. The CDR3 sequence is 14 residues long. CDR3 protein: CASSPGQVVRGYTF. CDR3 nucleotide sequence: TGTGCCAGCTCGCCCGGACAGGTAGTACGTGGCTACACCTTC.

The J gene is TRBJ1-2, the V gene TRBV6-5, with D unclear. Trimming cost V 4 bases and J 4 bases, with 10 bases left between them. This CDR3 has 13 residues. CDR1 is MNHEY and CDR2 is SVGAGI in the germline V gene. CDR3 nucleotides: TGTGCCAGCAGTTTACTCCTTGGCTATGGCTACACCTTC. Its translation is CASSLLLGYGYTF.